These T cell receptor beta chains were read from a single sample in a study of PD-1 blockade in classical Hodgkin lymphoma. Generated by immunoSEQ multiplex PCR, the TCRdb table keeps only in-frame clones and is missing some. Found here are about 15,000 clones, 89% of them singletons; the top ten hold around 18%. Sample: CD8+ T cells from blood, taken before the fourth cycle of nivolumab. All receptors come from a human donor with classical Hodgkin lymphoma. CDR3s include the opening cysteine and the closing phenylalanine or tryptophan. Fields, in order: V gene, J gene, clone size, D gene, CDR3 DNA, CDR3 protein. D genes are given only for firm matches. Clone size is given for some rows only: seen once, a few or many times, or a class if the clone is expanded.

v_gene: TRBV6-5; j_gene: TRBJ2-2; abundance: NA; d_gene: NA; CDR3nt: TGTGCCATAGCGGCGGGCGCGAACACCGGGGAGCTGTTTTTT; CDR3aa: CAIAAGANTGELFF
v_gene: TRBV28; j_gene: TRBJ1-1; abundance: NA; d_gene: TRBD1; CDR3nt: TGTGCCAGCAGTTTTTTACAGGGGGGAGTCGAGATGAACACTGAAGCTTTCTTT; CDR3aa: CASSFLQGGVEMNTEAFF
v_gene: TRBV20-1; j_gene: TRBJ2-5; abundance: NA; d_gene: NA; CDR3nt: TGCAGTCCGAAAGAGACCCAGTACTTC; CDR3aa: CSPKETQYF
v_gene: TRBV10-3; j_gene: TRBJ2-7; abundance: NA; d_gene: NA; CDR3nt: TGTGCCATCAGTGAGTCTACAGGGCCCGAGCAGTACTTC; CDR3aa: CAISESTGPEQYF
v_gene: TRBV9; j_gene: TRBJ2-5; abundance: NA; d_gene: NA; CDR3nt: TGTGCCAGCAGCGTAGATGGGAAGAACAAAGAGACCCAGTACTTC; CDR3aa: CASSVDGKNKETQYF
v_gene: TRBV7-7; j_gene: TRBJ2-7; abundance: NA; d_gene: TRBD1; CDR3nt: TGTGCCAGCAGCTTTTCGGACAGGCAATCCTACGAGCAGTACTTC; CDR3aa: CASSFSDRQSYEQYF
v_gene: TRBV27; j_gene: TRBJ2-1; abundance: once; d_gene: TRBD2; CDR3nt: TGTGCCAGCAGCTCCGGGACTAGTGCCTACAATGAGCAGTTCTTC; CDR3aa: CASSSGTSAYNEQFF
v_gene: TRBV25-1; j_gene: TRBJ2-3; abundance: NA; d_gene: NA; CDR3nt: TGTGCCAGCAGGTCTGCGGGGTCCACAGATACGCAGTATTTT; CDR3aa: CASRSAGSTDTQYF
v_gene: TRBV28; j_gene: TRBJ2-3; abundance: once; d_gene: NA; CDR3nt: TGTGCCAGCAGCTTGGGGGGGGCCAGGGATACGCAGTATTTT; CDR3aa: CASSLGGARDTQYF
v_gene: TRBV15; j_gene: TRBJ1-5; abundance: NA; d_gene: NA; CDR3nt: TGTGCCACCAGCAGGGGTAGGAATCAGCCCCAGCATTTT; CDR3aa: CATSRGRNQPQHF
v_gene: TRBV4-1; j_gene: TRBJ1-3; abundance: NA; d_gene: NA; CDR3nt: TGCGCCAGCAGCCAAGATCGCACCTCTGGAAACACCATATATTTT; CDR3aa: CASSQDRTSGNTIYF
v_gene: TRBV13; j_gene: TRBJ2-7; abundance: NA; d_gene: TRBD2; CDR3nt: TGTGCCAGCAGCTCCGGGGGGGCCTACGAGCAGTACTTC; CDR3aa: CASSSGGAYEQYF
v_gene: TRBV6-6; j_gene: TRBJ2-3; abundance: once; d_gene: NA; CDR3nt: TGTGCCAGCAGTTACGGTGTCTTGGATACGCAGTATTTT; CDR3aa: CASSYGVLDTQYF
v_gene: TRBV14; j_gene: TRBJ2-1; abundance: few; d_gene: NA; CDR3nt: TGTGCCAGCAGTGGGTGGGCTTACAATGAGCAGTTCTTC; CDR3aa: CASSGWAYNEQFF
v_gene: TRBV27; j_gene: TRBJ1-5; abundance: NA; d_gene: NA; CDR3nt: TGTGCCAGCAGCCCAACGGGTTCAAAACATAGCAATCAGCCCCAGCATTTT; CDR3aa: CASSPTGSKHSNQPQHF
v_gene: TRBV27; j_gene: TRBJ2-7; abundance: NA; d_gene: TRBD2; CDR3nt: TGTGCCAGCAGTTTGAGACTAGCGGGAGGGCCCGCCTACGAGCAGTACTTC; CDR3aa: CASSLRLAGGPAYEQYF
v_gene: TRBV4-1; j_gene: TRBJ2-7; abundance: NA; d_gene: TRBD2; CDR3nt: TGCGCCAGCAGCCAGTCCCCGGGACTAGCGGGGCAGTACTTC; CDR3aa: CASSQSPGLAGQYF
v_gene: TRBV30; j_gene: TRBJ2-7; abundance: NA; d_gene: NA; CDR3nt: TGTGCCTGGAGTGCGCGGTTCGGGGACGAGCAGTACTTC; CDR3aa: CAWSARFGDEQYF
v_gene: TRBV5-4; j_gene: TRBJ1-1; abundance: few; d_gene: TRBD1; CDR3nt: TGTGCCAGCAGCCCGGGACAGTACACTGAAGCTTTCTTT; CDR3aa: CASSPGQYTEAFF
v_gene: TRBV7-8; j_gene: TRBJ2-7; abundance: NA; d_gene: TRBD1; CDR3nt: TGTGCCAGCAGCTTACCGGGACAGGGTTACGAGCAGTACTTC; CDR3aa: CASSLPGQGYEQYF
v_gene: TRBV10-3; j_gene: TRBJ2-7; abundance: NA; d_gene: NA; CDR3nt: TGTGCCATCAGTGAGCCCGACTCCTACGAGCAGTACTTC; CDR3aa: CAISEPDSYEQYF
v_gene: TRBV28; j_gene: TRBJ1-5; abundance: NA; d_gene: NA; CDR3nt: TGTGCCAGCGGACAAACACAACAGGGTTCCAATCAGCCCCAGCATTTT; CDR3aa: CASGQTQQGSNQPQHF
v_gene: TRBV2; j_gene: TRBJ2-1; abundance: once; d_gene: TRBD2; CDR3nt: TGTGCCAGCACCGACCTAGCGGGAGTTGGTAATGAGCAGTTCTTC; CDR3aa: CASTDLAGVGNEQFF
v_gene: TRBV6-5; j_gene: TRBJ1-1; abundance: once; d_gene: NA; CDR3nt: TGTGCCAGCAGGGGGGACGGAGGGAACACTGAAGCTTTCTTT; CDR3aa: CASRGDGGNTEAFF
v_gene: TRBV4-1; j_gene: TRBJ1-1; abundance: NA; d_gene: NA; CDR3nt: TGCGCCAGCAGCCAAGGCGGCTGGATGAACACTGAAGCTTTCTTT; CDR3aa: CASSQGGWMNTEAFF
v_gene: TRBV6-5; j_gene: TRBJ2-7; abundance: NA; d_gene: TRBD1; CDR3nt: TGTGCCAGCAGTTACTCCCGACAGGGGGAGTTCTACGAGCAGTACTTC; CDR3aa: CASSYSRQGEFYEQYF
v_gene: TRBV14; j_gene: TRBJ2-7; abundance: NA; d_gene: NA; CDR3nt: TGTGCCAGCAGCCTAGGGTGGGGATCCTTGAGCGAGCAGTACTTC; CDR3aa: CASSLGWGSLSEQYF
v_gene: TRBV28; j_gene: TRBJ2-1; abundance: NA; d_gene: TRBD2; CDR3nt: TGTGCGATTAGCGGGAGACGTTCCTACAATGAGCAGTTCTTC; CDR3aa: CAISGRRSYNEQFF
v_gene: TRBV7-6; j_gene: TRBJ2-5; abundance: NA; d_gene: NA; CDR3nt: TGTGCCAGCAGCTTAGCGGATGCGGAGACCCAGTACTTC; CDR3aa: CASSLADAETQYF
v_gene: TRBV6-6; j_gene: TRBJ2-1; abundance: NA; d_gene: NA; CDR3nt: TGTGCCAGCAGTTACTCGGGGGGAGTGGGTAATGAGCAGTTCTTC; CDR3aa: CASSYSGGVGNEQFF
v_gene: TRBV4-1; j_gene: TRBJ2-1; abundance: NA; d_gene: NA; CDR3nt: TGCGCCAGCAGGGGATCGGGCCCAGTCCCGCAGTTCTTC; CDR3aa: CASRGSGPVPQFF
v_gene: TRBV6-1; j_gene: TRBJ2-7; abundance: once; d_gene: TRBD1; CDR3nt: TGTGCCAGCGCCCCGGGACAGCATCCCGAGCAGTACTTC; CDR3aa: CASAPGQHPEQYF
v_gene: TRBV28; j_gene: TRBJ2-7; abundance: NA; d_gene: NA; CDR3nt: TGTGCCAGCAGTTTATCGGGGGGCGAAGTTTCCTACGAGCAGTACTTC; CDR3aa: CASSLSGGEVSYEQYF
v_gene: TRBV28; j_gene: TRBJ2-4; abundance: NA; d_gene: TRBD2; CDR3nt: TGTGCCAGCAGCCCTACTAGCGGGGGGGACCAAAACATTCAGTACTTC; CDR3aa: CASSPTSGGDQNIQYF
v_gene: TRBV5-1; j_gene: TRBJ2-7; abundance: once; d_gene: NA; CDR3nt: TGCGCCAGCAGCCAGGACGAGTTCGAGCAGTACTTC; CDR3aa: CASSQDEFEQYF
v_gene: TRBV7-9; j_gene: TRBJ2-2; abundance: NA; d_gene: TRBD2; CDR3nt: TGTGCCAGCAGCTTAGTTAGCCTAGCGGGGGACACCGGGGAGCTGTTTTTT; CDR3aa: CASSLVSLAGDTGELFF
v_gene: TRBV13; j_gene: TRBJ2-1; abundance: once; d_gene: NA; CDR3nt: TGTGCCAGCAGCTTAGGAGGTAATGAGCAGTTCTTC; CDR3aa: CASSLGGNEQFF
v_gene: TRBV2; j_gene: TRBJ2-1; abundance: once; d_gene: TRBD2; CDR3nt: TGTGCCAGCAGTGTAGCGGGAGAGACGGGTGAGCAGTTCTTC; CDR3aa: CASSVAGETGEQFF
v_gene: TRBV29-1; j_gene: TRBJ2-1; abundance: once; d_gene: NA; CDR3nt: TGCAGCGTTGAAGGGGCGAGGGGATACAATGAGCAGTTCTTC; CDR3aa: CSVEGARGYNEQFF
v_gene: TRBV13; j_gene: TRBJ1-2; abundance: NA; d_gene: NA; CDR3nt: TGTGCCAGCAGCTTACTGGGCGGCGGCTACACCTTC; CDR3aa: CASSLLGGGYTF
v_gene: TRBV19; j_gene: TRBJ2-7; abundance: NA; d_gene: TRBD2; CDR3nt: TGTGCCAGCTCCCCACTAGCGGGACGCGACGAGCAGTACTTC; CDR3aa: CASSPLAGRDEQYF
v_gene: TRBV7-6; j_gene: TRBJ2-7; abundance: once; d_gene: NA; CDR3nt: TGTGCCAGCAGCCCGAACAGGGACGAGCAGTACTTC; CDR3aa: CASSPNRDEQYF
v_gene: TRBV25-1; j_gene: TRBJ2-5; abundance: NA; d_gene: TRBD2; CDR3nt: TGTGCCAGCAGTGAGACTAGCCGGGGAGAGACCCAGTACTTC; CDR3aa: CASSETSRGETQYF
v_gene: TRBV2; j_gene: TRBJ2-1; abundance: NA; d_gene: TRBD2; CDR3nt: TGTGCCAGCCGTCGGCTAGCGGGAGGAATATACAATGAGCAGTTCTTC; CDR3aa: CASRRLAGGIYNEQFF
v_gene: TRBV16; j_gene: TRBJ2-5; abundance: NA; d_gene: NA; CDR3nt: TGTGCCAGCAGCCTTGAATGGGAGACCCAGTACTTC; CDR3aa: CASSLEWETQYF
v_gene: TRBV4-1; j_gene: TRBJ2-5; abundance: NA; d_gene: NA; CDR3nt: TGCGCCAGCAGCCAGGGTACCGACCAAGAGACCCAGTACTTC; CDR3aa: CASSQGTDQETQYF
v_gene: TRBV10-1; j_gene: TRBJ2-2; abundance: once; d_gene: TRBD1; CDR3nt: TGCGCCAGCAGCGGACAGGAGAACACCGGGGAGCTGTTTTTT; CDR3aa: CASSGQENTGELFF
v_gene: TRBV18; j_gene: TRBJ1-3; abundance: NA; d_gene: NA; CDR3nt: TGTGCCAGCTCACCACCGGTTCAAAACACCATATATTTT; CDR3aa: CASSPPVQNTIYF
v_gene: TRBV5-1; j_gene: TRBJ2-7; abundance: NA; d_gene: TRBD1; CDR3nt: TGCGCCAGCAGCTTGGGGAACACGGGACAGACCTCCTACGAGCAGTACTTC; CDR3aa: CASSLGNTGQTSYEQYF
v_gene: TRBV5-3; j_gene: TRBJ1-1; abundance: NA; d_gene: NA; CDR3nt: TGTGCCAGAAGCCCGGCGTATGGTCCCGACACTGAAGCTTTCTTT; CDR3aa: CARSPAYGPDTEAFF
v_gene: TRBV6-1; j_gene: TRBJ2-7; abundance: NA; d_gene: NA; CDR3nt: TGTGCCAGCAGTGAAGATTGGAGGGAGCAGTACTTC; CDR3aa: CASSEDWREQYF
v_gene: TRBV2; j_gene: TRBJ2-7; abundance: NA; d_gene: TRBD2; CDR3nt: TGTGCCAGTGTAGCGGGACTAGGTTACGAGCAGTACTTC; CDR3aa: CASVAGLGYEQYF
v_gene: TRBV6-1; j_gene: TRBJ2-2; abundance: NA; d_gene: NA; CDR3nt: TGTGCCAGCAGTCCAAAACGTACGAACACCGGGGAGCTGTTTTTT; CDR3aa: CASSPKRTNTGELFF
v_gene: TRBV5-1; j_gene: TRBJ2-7; abundance: NA; d_gene: NA; CDR3nt: TGCGCCAGCAGCTTGTTCGGGTACGAGCAGTACTTC; CDR3aa: CASSLFGYEQYF
v_gene: TRBV10-3; j_gene: TRBJ1-5; abundance: NA; d_gene: NA; CDR3nt: TGTGCCACACAACAGGGAAGTGATAGCAATCAGCCCCAGCATTTT; CDR3aa: CATQQGSDSNQPQHF
v_gene: TRBV27; j_gene: TRBJ2-7; abundance: NA; d_gene: NA; CDR3nt: TGTGCCAGCAGTTTATCTGGGGGCTCCTACGAGCAGTACTTC; CDR3aa: CASSLSGGSYEQYF
v_gene: TRBV19; j_gene: TRBJ2-7; abundance: NA; d_gene: NA; CDR3nt: TGTGCCAGTAGTATTTCGGGGGATCCCTACGAGCAGTACTTC; CDR3aa: CASSISGDPYEQYF